This record covers a single T cell receptor (beta chain). Antigen: not known. This record comes from a study of T cells in Graves' hyperthyroidism and ophthalmopathy. Overall study results and limits: Most expanded thyroid clonotypes above 0.001 recurred in blood.

Amplified TCR beta CDR3 regions came from RNA transcripts. First-round RT-PCR with HTBI primers amplified the TCR CDR3 region. TCRdb reprocessed the multiplex PCR reads via MiXCR and lists one record per CDR3 protein. The sample lists fewer than 800,000 distinct CDR3 sequences; about 15% were seen once. Trimming cost V 3 bases and J 4 bases, with 7 bases left between them. Germline V gene sequence: CDR1 DFQATT, CDR2 SNEGSKA (reference sequence). This CDR3 comprises 12 residues. The J gene is TRBJ2-1, the V gene TRBV20-1; D perhaps matches TRBD2 (6 bases). Sequenced sample: blood. The TCR comes from a man younger than 35 with Graves' hyperthyroidism. Here the CDR3 DNA reads TGCAGTGCTAGGGGACTGTACAATGAGCAGTTCTTC. This encodes CSARGLYNEQFF.